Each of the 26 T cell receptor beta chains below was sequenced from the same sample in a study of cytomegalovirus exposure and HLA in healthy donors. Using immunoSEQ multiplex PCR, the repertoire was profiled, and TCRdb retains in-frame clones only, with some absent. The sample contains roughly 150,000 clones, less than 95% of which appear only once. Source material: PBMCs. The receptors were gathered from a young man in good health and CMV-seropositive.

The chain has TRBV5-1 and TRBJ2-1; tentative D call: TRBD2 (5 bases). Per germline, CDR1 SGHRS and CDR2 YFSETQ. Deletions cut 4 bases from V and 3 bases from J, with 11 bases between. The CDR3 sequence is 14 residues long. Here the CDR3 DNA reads TGCGCCAGCAGCAGCCTAAGCGGCTACAATGAGCAGTTCTTC. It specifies CASSSLSGYNEQFF.

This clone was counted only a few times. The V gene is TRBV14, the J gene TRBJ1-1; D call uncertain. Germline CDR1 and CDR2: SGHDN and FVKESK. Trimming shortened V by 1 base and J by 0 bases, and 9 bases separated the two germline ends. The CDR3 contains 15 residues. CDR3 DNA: TGTGCCAGCAGCCAAGTCTGGCCCATGAACACTGAAGCTTTCTTT. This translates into CASSQVWPMNTEAFF.

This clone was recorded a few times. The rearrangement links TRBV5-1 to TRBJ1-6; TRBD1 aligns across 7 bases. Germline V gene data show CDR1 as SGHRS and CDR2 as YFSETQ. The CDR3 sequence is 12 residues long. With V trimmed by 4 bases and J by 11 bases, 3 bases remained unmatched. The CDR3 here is CASSTTGTPLHF. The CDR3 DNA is TGCGCCAGCAGCACGACAGGGACACCCCTCCACTTT.

The CDR3 coding sequence is TGTGCCAGCAGTGTGGGGCAGGGCGGTCAGCCCCAGCATTTT. It encodes CASSVGQGGQPQHF. The gene calls are TRBV6-1 and TRBJ1-5, with D possibly being TRBD1 (5 bases). The CDR3 is made up of 14 amino acids. Trimming took off 4 bases at V and 6 bases at J, with 13 bases between the two ends. The germline CDR1 and CDR2 sequences are MNHNS and SASEGT.

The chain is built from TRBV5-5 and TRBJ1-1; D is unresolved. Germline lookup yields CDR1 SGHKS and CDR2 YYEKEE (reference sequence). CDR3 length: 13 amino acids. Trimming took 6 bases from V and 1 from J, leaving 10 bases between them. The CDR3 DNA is TGTGCCAGCACCATGCGGGAGAACACTGAAGCTTTCTTT. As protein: CASTMRENTEAFF.

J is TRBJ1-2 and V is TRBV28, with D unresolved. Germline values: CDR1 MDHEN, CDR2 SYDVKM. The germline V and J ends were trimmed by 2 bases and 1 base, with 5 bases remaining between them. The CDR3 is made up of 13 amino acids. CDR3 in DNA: TGTGCCAGCAGTTTACAGAATAACTATGGCTACACCTTC. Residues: CASSLQNNYGYTF.

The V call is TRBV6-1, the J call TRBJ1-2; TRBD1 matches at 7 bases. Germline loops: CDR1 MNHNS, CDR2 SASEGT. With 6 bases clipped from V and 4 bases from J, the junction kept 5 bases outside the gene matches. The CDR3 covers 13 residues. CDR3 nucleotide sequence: TGTGCCAGCAGCGCCGGACAGGCCTATGGCTACACCTTC. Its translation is CASSAGQAYGYTF.

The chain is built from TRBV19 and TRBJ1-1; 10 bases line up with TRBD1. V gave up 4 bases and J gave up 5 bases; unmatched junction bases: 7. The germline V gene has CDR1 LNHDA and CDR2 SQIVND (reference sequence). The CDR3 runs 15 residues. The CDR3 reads CASSTRTGGGTEAFF. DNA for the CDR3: TGTGCCAGTAGTACCCGGACAGGGGGGGGAACTGAAGCTTTCTTT.

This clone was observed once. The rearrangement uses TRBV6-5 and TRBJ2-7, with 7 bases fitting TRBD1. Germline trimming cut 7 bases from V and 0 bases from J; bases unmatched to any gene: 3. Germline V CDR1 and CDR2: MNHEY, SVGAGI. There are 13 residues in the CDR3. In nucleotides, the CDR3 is TGTGCCAGCATCACAGGGGACTCCTACGAGCAGTACTTC. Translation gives CASITGDSYEQYF.

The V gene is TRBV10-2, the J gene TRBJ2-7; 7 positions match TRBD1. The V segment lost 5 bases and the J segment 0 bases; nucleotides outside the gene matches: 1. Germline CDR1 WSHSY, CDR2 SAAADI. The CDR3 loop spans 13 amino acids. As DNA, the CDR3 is TGCGCCAGCAGTTCAGGGGGCTCCTACGAGCAGTACTTC. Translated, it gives CASSSGGSYEQYF.

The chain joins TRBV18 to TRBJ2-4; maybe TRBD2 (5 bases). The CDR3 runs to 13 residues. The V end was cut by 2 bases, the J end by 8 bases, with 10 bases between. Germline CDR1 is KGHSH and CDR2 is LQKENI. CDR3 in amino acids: CASSPSPGDIQYF. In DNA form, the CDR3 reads TGTGCCAGCTCACCATCTCCCGGGGACATTCAGTACTTC.

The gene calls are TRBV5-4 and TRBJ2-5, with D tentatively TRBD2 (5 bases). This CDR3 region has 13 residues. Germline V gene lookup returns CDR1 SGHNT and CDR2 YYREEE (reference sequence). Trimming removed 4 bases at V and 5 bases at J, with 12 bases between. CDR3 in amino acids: CASSPQSGETQYF. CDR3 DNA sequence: TGTGCCAGCAGCCCCCAGTCGGGGGAGACCCAGTACTTC.

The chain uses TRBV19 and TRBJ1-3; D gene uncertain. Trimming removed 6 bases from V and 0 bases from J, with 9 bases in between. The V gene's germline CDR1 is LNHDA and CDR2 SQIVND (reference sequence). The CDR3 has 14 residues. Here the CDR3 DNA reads TGTGCCAGTAGCAATCAGGACTCTGGAAACACCATATATTTT. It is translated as CASSNQDSGNTIYF.

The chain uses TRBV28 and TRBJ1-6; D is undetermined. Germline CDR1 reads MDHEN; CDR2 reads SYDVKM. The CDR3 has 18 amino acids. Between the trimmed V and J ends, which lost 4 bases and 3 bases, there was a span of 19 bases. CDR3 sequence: CASSSSLLGRDYNSPLHF. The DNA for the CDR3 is TGTGCCAGCAGTTCCTCCCTCCTCGGGAGGGACTATAATTCACCCCTCCACTTT. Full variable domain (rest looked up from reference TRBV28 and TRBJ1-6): DVKVTQSSRYLVKRTGEKVFLECVQDMDHENMFWYRQDPGLGLRLIYFSYDVKMKEKGDIPEGYSVSREKKERFSLILESASTNQTSMYLCASSSSLLGRDYNSPLHFGNGTRLTVT.

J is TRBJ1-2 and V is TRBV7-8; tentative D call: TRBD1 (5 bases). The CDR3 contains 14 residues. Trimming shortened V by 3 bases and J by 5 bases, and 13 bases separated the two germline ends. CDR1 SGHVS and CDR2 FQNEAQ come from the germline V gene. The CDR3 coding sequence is TGTGCCAGCAGCTTGGGGCAGCAAGCGTATGGCTACACCTTC. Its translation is CASSLGQQAYGYTF.

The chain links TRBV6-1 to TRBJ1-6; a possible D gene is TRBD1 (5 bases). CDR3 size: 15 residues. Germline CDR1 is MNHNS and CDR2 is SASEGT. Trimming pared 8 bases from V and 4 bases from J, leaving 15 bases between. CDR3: CASGIAGHYNSPLHF. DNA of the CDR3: TGTGCCAGCGGAATAGCAGGGCATTATAATTCACCCCTCCACTTT.

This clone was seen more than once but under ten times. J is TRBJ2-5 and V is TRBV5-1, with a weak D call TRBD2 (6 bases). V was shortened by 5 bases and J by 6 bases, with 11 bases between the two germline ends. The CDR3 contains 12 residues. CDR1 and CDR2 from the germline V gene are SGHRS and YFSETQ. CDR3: CASRRDEQTQYF. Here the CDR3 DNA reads TGCGCCAGCAGGCGGGATGAACAGACCCAGTACTTC.

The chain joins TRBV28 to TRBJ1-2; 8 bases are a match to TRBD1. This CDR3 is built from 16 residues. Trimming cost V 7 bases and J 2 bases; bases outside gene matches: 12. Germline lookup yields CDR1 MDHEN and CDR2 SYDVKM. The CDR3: CASTVPRYRGNYGYTF. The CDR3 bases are TGTGCCAGCACCGTTCCACGCTACAGGGGGAACTATGGCTACACCTTC.

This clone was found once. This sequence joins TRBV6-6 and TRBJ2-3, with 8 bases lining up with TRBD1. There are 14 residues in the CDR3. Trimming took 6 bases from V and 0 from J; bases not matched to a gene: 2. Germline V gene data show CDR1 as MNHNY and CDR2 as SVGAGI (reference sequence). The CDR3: CASRTGASTDTQYF. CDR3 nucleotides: TGTGCCAGCAGGACAGGGGCTAGCACAGATACGCAGTATTTT.

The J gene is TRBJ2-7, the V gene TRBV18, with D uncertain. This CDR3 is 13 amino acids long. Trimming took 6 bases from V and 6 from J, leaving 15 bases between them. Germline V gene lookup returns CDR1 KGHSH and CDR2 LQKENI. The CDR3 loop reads CASSLTKAFEQYF. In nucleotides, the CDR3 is TGTGCCAGCTCCCTCACTAAAGCTTTCGAGCAGTACTTC.

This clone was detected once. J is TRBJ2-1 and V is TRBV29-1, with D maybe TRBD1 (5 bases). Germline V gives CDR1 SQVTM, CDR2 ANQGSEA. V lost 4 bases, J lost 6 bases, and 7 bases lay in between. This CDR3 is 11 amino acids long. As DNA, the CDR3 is TGCAGCGTTGTCAGGGTCAATGAGCAGTTCTTC. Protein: CSVVRVNEQFF.

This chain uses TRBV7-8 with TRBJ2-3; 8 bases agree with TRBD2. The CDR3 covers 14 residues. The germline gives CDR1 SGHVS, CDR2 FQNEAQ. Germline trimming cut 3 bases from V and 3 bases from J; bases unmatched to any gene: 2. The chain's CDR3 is CASSFSGSTDTQYF. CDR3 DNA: TGTGCCAGCAGCTTCAGCGGGAGTACAGATACGCAGTATTTT.

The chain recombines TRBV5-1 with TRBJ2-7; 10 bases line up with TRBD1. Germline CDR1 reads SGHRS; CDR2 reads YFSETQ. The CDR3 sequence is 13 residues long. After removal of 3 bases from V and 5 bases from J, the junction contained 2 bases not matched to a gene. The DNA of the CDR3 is TGCGCCAGCAGCTCCGGGACAGGGGACGAGCAGTACTTC. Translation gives CASSSGTGDEQYF. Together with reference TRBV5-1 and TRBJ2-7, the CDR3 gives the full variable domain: KAGVTQTPRYLIKTRGQQVTLSCSPISGHRSVSWYQQTPGQGLQFLFEYFSETQRNKGNFPGRFSGRQFSNSRSEMNVSTLELGDSALYLCASSSGTGDEQYFGPGTRLTVT.

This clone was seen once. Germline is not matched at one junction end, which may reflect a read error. Written as DNA, the CDR3 is TGTGCTAGCAGCTTAACAGGACTAGGAACCGGGGAGCTGTTTTTT. Protein sequence: CASSLTGLGTGELFF. The chain carries TRBV7-7 and TRBJ2-2; 7 bases line up with TRBD2. The CDR3 totals 15 residues. CDR1 is SSHAT, CDR2 FNYEAQ, per germline (reference sequence). Filled out from reference TRBV7-7 and TRBJ2-2, the complete variable domain reads GAGVSQSPRYKVTKRGQDVTLRCDPISSHATLYWYQQALGQGPEFLTYFNYEAQPDKSGLPSDRFSAERPEGSISTLTIQRTEQRDSAMYRCASSLTGLGTGELFFGEGSRLTVL.

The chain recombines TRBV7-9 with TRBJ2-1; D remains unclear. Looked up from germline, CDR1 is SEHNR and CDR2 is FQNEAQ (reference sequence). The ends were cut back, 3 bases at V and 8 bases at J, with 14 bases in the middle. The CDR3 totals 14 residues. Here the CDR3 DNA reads TGTGCCAGCAGCTTGGTAGCAGATCCCCATGAGCAGTTCTTC. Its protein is CASSLVADPHEQFF.

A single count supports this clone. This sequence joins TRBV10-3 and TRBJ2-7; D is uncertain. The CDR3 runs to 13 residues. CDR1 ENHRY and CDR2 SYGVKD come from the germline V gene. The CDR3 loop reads CATQAALSYEQYF. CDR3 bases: TGTGCTACCCAGGCAGCCCTTTCCTACGAGCAGTACTTC.